The 10 T cell receptor beta chains below come from one sample, sequenced in a study of blood T cell repertoires in COVID-19. TCRdb's table, derived via immunoSEQ multiplex PCR, lists solely in-frame clones and lacks some. The profile shows some 200,000 clones, 86% of them singletons. Sequenced input: peripheral blood. These receptor sequences come from a man over 45 with acute or convalescent COVID-19.

In its sample, this clone was seen once. This rearrangement joins TRBV5-1 to TRBJ2-7, with TRBD1 as a possible D gene (6 bases). The ends were cut back, 4 bases at V and 5 bases at J, with 22 bases in the middle. The CDR3 is made up of 16 amino acids. CDR1 is SGHRS and CDR2 is YFSETQ in the germline V gene. The chain's CDR3 is CASSPGTLIQVDEQYF. CDR3 sequence (DNA): TGCGCCAGCAGCCCCGGGACACTCATACAGGTCGACGAGCAGTACTTC.

The J gene is TRBJ1-4, the V gene TRBV3-1 (or the pseudogene TRBV3-2), with no clear D. The germline CDR1 and CDR2 sequences are LGHDT and YNNKEL (reference sequence). CDR3 length: 16 amino acids. The germline V and J ends were trimmed by 4 bases and 7 bases, with 19 bases remaining between them. The CDR3 is CASSRPSGGLGEKLFF. CDR3 in DNA: TGTGCCAGCAGCCGCCCGTCGGGCGGGCTGGGTGAAAAACTGTTTTTT.

This clone was counted once. This chain joins TRBV5-1 and TRBJ2-7, with D unclear. The CDR3 spans 20 residues. Germline lookup yields CDR1 SGHRS and CDR2 YFSETQ. Trimming shortened V by 2 bases and J by 0 bases, and 27 bases separated the two germline ends. The CDR3 DNA sequence: TGCGCCAGCAGCTTTAGGAGCCGAACAACGCTTTCCATTAGCTCCTACGAGCAGTACTTC. Protein sequence: CASSFRSRTTLSISSYEQYF.

The chain uses TRBV6-6 and TRBJ1-1; 7 bases are shared with TRBD1. The CDR3 totals 15 residues. In germline, CDR1 is MNHNY, CDR2 SVGAGI (reference sequence). With V trimmed by 3 bases and J by 0 bases, 4 bases remained unmatched. The CDR3 region has the DNA TGTGCCAGCAGTTATCGGGACAGCATGAACACTGAAGCTTTCTTT. Its protein is CASSYRDSMNTEAFF.

The chain has TRBV5-8 and TRBJ1-1; TRBD1 matches at 11 bases. Looked up from germline, CDR1 is SGHTS and CDR2 is YDEGEE. V lost 5 bases and J lost 6; bases outside the gene matches: 6. The CDR3 spans 14 residues. In nucleotides, the CDR3 is TGTGCCAGCAGTTCGGGACAGGGGGTTTCTGAAGCTTTCTTT. Translating gives CASSSGQGVSEAFF.

This chain uses TRBV28 with TRBJ2-4, with 12 bases lining up with TRBD1. The trim removed 6 bases at V and 0 bases at J, leaving 6 bases unmatched. This CDR3 is 17 amino acids long. CDR1 is MDHEN and CDR2 is SYDVKM in the germline V gene. CDR3 amino acids: CASRPGQGAIAKNIQYF. The CDR3, as DNA: TGTGCCAGCAGACCGGGACAGGGGGCTATAGCCAAAAACATTCAGTACTTC.

Only one count was recorded for this clone. This chain connects TRBV6-5 to TRBJ2-3; 7 bases map to TRBD1. J was trimmed by 5 bases and V by 6 bases; bases with no gene match: 11. The CDR3 has 15 amino acids. Germline-derived CDR1 and CDR2 are MNHEY and SVGAGI. Here the CDR3 DNA reads TGTGCCAGCAGGGTAGGGACAGTCCCTGGAGATACGCAGTATTTT. It is translated as CASRVGTVPGDTQYF.

CDR3 in amino acids: CASSQVSGGGEQYF. The DNA of the CDR3 is TGCGCCAGCAGCCAAGTCAGCGGGGGGGGCGAGCAGTACTTC. The chain couples TRBV4-1 to TRBJ2-7, with TRBD2 matching over 10 bases. The length of the CDR3 is 14 residues. The ends lost 1 base at V and 6 bases at J; junction bases unmatched: 3. Germline V lookup: CDR1 MGHRA, CDR2 YSYEKL.

This clone was seen a single time. V usage is TRBV4-1 and J usage is TRBJ2-5, with 7 bases that match TRBD1. With V trimmed by 0 bases and J by 4 bases, 8 bases remained unmatched. Germline V gives CDR1 MGHRA, CDR2 YSYEKL. The CDR3 covers 16 residues. The CDR3 spells CASSQDPTGLGETQYF. CDR3 sequence (DNA): TGCGCCAGCAGCCAAGACCCGACAGGGTTGGGAGAGACCCAGTACTTC.

The rearrangement uses TRBV21-1 and TRBJ2-7; no DNA check was done on the table's D call, TRBD1. TRBV21-1 is marked as a pseudogene. The CDR3 runs 15 residues. CDR3 region: CASRYRTGGIYEQYF. As DNA, the CDR3 is TGTGCCAGCAGGTACCGGACAGGGGGAATCTACGAGCAGTACTTC.